These 10 T cell receptor beta chains were sequenced from one sample in a study of cytomegalovirus exposure and HLA in healthy donors. The PCR used 60 Vbeta and 13 Jbeta primers. Sequencing used immunoSEQ multiplex PCR; TCRdb keeps in-frame clones, though not all of them. The table records roughly 150,000 clones, 70% to 90% of them present only once. Specimen: PBMCs. Receptor source: a woman aged 18-29 years in good health and CMV-seronegative.

The genes are TRBV7-8 and TRBJ2-4; no firm D call. This CDR3 comprises 16 residues. Germline assignment: CDR1 SGHVS and CDR2 FQNEAQ. Trimming shortened V by 5 bases and J by 0 bases, and 14 bases separated the two germline ends. The CDR3: CASSPPLREAKNIQYF. The CDR3 bases are TGTGCCAGCAGCCCCCCTTTGCGAGAAGCCAAAAACATTCAGTACTTC.

The chain carries TRBV4-1 and TRBJ2-7, with TRBD1 matching over 8 bases. Trimming removed 3 bases from V and 6 bases from J; junction bases left unmatched: 4. From germline, CDR1 is MGHRA and CDR2 YSYEKL. The CDR3 loop spans 13 amino acids. CDR3 protein: CASSQQQGGEQYF. The CDR3 nucleotides read TGCGCCAGCAGCCAGCAACAGGGGGGCGAGCAGTACTTC.

V usage is TRBV6-1 and J usage is TRBJ1-2, with D unresolved. Deletions cut 2 bases from V and 8 bases from J, with 9 bases between. Germline V gives CDR1 MNHNS, CDR2 SASEGT. CDR3 length: 12 residues. DNA of the CDR3: TGTGCCAGCAGTGAATACTACGGAGGCTACACCTTC. Protein sequence: CASSEYYGGYTF.

This chain connects TRBV4-1 to TRBJ2-5; possible D gene TRBD2, 6 bases. V was trimmed by 1 base and J by 5 bases, leaving 17 bases between them. Germline CDR1 is MGHRA and CDR2 is YSYEKL. This CDR3 spans 16 amino acids. The CDR3 sequence is CASSQGLAPGKETQYF. For the CDR3, the DNA is TGCGCCAGCAGCCAAGGGCTAGCGCCGGGTAAGGAGACCCAGTACTTC.

This chain uses TRBV6-1 with TRBJ2-5; D call uncertain. The CDR3 spans 13 residues. Trimming removed 7 bases at V and 4 bases at J, with 13 bases between. CDR1 and CDR2 from the germline V gene are MNHNS and SASEGT. The DNA of the CDR3 is TGTGCCAGCACCCGATTGCGGTCAGAGACCCAGTACTTC. Encoded protein: CASTRLRSETQYF.

This clone was seen a few times. The chain has TRBV14 and TRBJ2-3; D gene ambiguous. The CDR3 extends over 14 amino acids. V lost 4 bases, J lost 1 base, and 9 bases lay in between. CDR1 SGHDN and CDR2 FVKESK come from the germline V gene. CDR3 coding DNA: TGTGCCAGCAGCCCTCGACGGGGCACAGATACGCAGTATTTT. Translating it yields CASSPRRGTDTQYF. The whole variable domain, filled in from reference TRBV14 and TRBJ2-3, reads EAGVTQFPSHSVIEKGQTVTLRCDPISGHDNLYWYRRVMGKEIKFLLHFVKESKQDESGMPNNRFLAERTGGTYSTLKVQPAELEDSGVYFCASSPRRGTDTQYFGPGTRLTVL.

The gene calls are TRBV4-2 and TRBJ1-6; TRBD1 might be the D (6 bases). V lost 0 bases, J lost 8 bases, and 11 bases lay in between. Germline V gene data show CDR1 as LGHNA and CDR2 as YNFKEQ. The CDR3 has 15 amino acids. CDR3 amino acids: CASSQDGRGDSPLHF. DNA of the CDR3: TGTGCCAGCAGCCAAGATGGGAGGGGGGATTCACCCCTCCACTTT.

CDR3 loop: CASSAHQQETQYF. The CDR3 region has the DNA TGTGCCAGCAGCGCTCACCAGCAAGAGACCCAGTACTTC. This chain connects TRBV7-2 to TRBJ2-5; D unclear. Germline-derived CDR1 and CDR2 are SGHTA and FQGNSA. The length of the CDR3 is 13 residues. V dropped 5 bases and J dropped 2 bases, with 9 bases sitting between them. Drawing the rest from reference TRBV7-2 and TRBJ2-5, the complete variable domain is GAGVSQSPSNKVTEKGKDVELRCDPISGHTALYWYRQSLGQGLEFLIYFQGNSAPDKSGLPSDRFSAERTGGSVSTLTIQRTQQEDSAVYLCASSAHQQETQYFGPGTRLLVL.

The gene calls are TRBV6-6 and TRBJ1-3, with 8 bases matching TRBD1. V was pared by 5 bases and J by 4 bases, with 7 bases of the junction left unmatched. There are 15 residues in the CDR3. The germline CDR1 and CDR2 sequences are MNHNY and SVGAGI (reference sequence). The CDR3 nucleotides read TGTGCCAGCAGTCGGACAGGGTTGACGGGAAACACCATATATTTT. This gives the protein CASSRTGLTGNTIYF.

The genes are TRBV29-1 and TRBJ1-5; D is unclear. The CDR3 has 13 amino acids. Between the trimmed V and J ends, which lost 4 bases and 0 bases, there was a span of 7 bases. Germline CDR1 is SQVTM and CDR2 is ANQGSEA. This CDR3 is CSVATNSNQPQHF. The CDR3 DNA reads TGCAGCGTTGCCACAAATAGCAATCAGCCCCAGCATTTT.